This T cell receptor beta chain was obtained from a study of early T cells in non-severe SARS-CoV-2 infection. Across the study: Sequencing input comprised bulk RNA from unsorted whole blood; chain pairing was not available. Study observations and caveats: Private and CD4 specificities were missed by VDJdb matching, which favored anti-spike CD8 responses.

In its sample, this clonotype was seen many times. Its antigen is not identified. Separate cDNA molecules each had unique molecular identifiers attached to them. TCRdb re-called the 5' RACE reads through MiXCR, storing one row per CDR3 protein. The sample lists 87,000 or so distinct CDR3 sequences; 13% to 15% were seen once. The TCR was taken from an adult who was a healthcare worker with PCR-confirmed SARS-CoV-2 infection or an uninfected control (not recorded which). Sequencing was done on a sample of whole blood.

The CDR3 loop is CASSQQIDGNQPQHF. The CDR3 DNA follows: TGCGCCAGCAGCCAACAGATTGATGGCAATCAGCCCCAGCATTTT. This chain joins TRBV4-3 and TRBJ1-5; the D is unclear. Deletions cut 2 bases from V and 2 bases from J, with 10 bases between. Germline CDR1 is LGHNA and CDR2 is YSLEER. The CDR3 has 15 residues.